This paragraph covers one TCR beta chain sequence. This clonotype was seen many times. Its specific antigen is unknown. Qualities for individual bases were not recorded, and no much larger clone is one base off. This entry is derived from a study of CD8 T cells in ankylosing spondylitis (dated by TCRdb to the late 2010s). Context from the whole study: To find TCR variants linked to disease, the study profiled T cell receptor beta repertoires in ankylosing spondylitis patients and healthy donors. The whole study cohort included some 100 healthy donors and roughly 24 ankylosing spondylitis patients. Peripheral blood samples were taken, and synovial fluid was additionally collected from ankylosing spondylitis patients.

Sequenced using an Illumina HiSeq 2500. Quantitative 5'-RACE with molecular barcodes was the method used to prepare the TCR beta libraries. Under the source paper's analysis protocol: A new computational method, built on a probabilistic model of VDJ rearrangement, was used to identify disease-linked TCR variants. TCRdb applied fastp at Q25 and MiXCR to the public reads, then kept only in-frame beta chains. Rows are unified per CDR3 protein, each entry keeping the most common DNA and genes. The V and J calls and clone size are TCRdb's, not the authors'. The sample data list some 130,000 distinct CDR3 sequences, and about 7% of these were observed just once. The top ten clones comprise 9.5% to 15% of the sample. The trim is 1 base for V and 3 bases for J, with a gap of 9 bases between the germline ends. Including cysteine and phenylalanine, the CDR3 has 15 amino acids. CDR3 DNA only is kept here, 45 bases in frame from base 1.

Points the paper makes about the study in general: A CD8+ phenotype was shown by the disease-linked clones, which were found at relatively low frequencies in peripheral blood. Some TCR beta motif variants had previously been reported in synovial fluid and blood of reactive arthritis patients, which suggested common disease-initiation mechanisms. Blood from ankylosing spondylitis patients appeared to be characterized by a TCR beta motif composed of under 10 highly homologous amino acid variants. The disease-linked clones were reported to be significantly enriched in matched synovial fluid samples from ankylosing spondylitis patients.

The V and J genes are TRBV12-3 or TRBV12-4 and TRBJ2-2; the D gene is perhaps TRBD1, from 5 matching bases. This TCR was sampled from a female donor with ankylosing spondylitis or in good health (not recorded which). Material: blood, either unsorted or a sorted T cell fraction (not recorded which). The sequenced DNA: TGTGCCAGCAGTTTAGTCAGGGTAGACACCGGGGAGCTGTTTTTT. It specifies CASSLVRVDTGELFF.